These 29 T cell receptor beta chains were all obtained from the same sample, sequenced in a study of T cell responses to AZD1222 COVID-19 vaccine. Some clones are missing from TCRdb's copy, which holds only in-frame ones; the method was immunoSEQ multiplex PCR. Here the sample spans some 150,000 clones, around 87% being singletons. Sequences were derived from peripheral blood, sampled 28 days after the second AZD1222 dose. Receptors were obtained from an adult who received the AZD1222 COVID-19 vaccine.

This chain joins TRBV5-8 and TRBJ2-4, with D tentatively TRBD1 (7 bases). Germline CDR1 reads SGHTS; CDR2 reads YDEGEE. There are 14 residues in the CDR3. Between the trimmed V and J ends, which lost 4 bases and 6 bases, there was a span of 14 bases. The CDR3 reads CASSMRQGLNIQYF. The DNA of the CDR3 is TGTGCCAGCAGCATGAGACAGGGACTAAACATTCAGTACTTC.

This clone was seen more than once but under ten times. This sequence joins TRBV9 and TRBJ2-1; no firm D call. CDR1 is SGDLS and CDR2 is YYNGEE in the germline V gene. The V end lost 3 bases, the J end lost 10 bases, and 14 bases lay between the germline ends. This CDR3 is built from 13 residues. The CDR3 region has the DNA TGTGCCAGCAGCGACCGGGTGACCTCGGAGCAGTTCTTC. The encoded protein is CASSDRVTSEQFF.

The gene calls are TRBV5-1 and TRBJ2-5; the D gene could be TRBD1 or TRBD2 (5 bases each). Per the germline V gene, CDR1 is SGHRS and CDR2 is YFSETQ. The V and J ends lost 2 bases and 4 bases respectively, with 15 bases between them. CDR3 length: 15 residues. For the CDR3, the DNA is TGCGCCAGCAGCTTTGGTGGAACGAGGGGAGAGACCCAGTACTTC. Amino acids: CASSFGGTRGETQYF.

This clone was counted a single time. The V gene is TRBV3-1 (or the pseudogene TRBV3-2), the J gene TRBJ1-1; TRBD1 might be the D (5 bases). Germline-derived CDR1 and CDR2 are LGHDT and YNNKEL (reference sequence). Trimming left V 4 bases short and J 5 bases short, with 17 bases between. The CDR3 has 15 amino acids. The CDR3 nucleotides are TGTGCCAGCAGCCTTCCCGGACGCTGGGGGACTGAAGCTTTCTTT. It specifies CASSLPGRWGTEAFF.

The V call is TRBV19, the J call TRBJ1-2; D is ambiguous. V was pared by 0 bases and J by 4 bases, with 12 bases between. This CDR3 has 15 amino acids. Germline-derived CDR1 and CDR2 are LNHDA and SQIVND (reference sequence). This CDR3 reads CASSIDKGVTYGYTF. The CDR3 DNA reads TGTGCCAGTAGTATAGATAAGGGAGTAACCTATGGCTACACCTTC.

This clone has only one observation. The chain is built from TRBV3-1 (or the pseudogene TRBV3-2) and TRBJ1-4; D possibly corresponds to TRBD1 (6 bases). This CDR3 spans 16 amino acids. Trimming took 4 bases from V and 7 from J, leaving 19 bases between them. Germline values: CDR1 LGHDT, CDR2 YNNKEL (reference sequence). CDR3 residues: CASSPTSGVGGEKLFF. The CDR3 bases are TGTGCCAGCAGCCCAACTTCAGGGGTCGGGGGTGAAAAACTGTTTTTT.

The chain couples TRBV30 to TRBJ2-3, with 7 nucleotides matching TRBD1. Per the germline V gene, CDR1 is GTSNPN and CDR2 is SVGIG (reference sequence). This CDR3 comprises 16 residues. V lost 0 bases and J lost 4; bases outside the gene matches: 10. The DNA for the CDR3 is TGTGCCTGGAGTGTCCCCACAGGGGTTAAGTCAGATACGCAGTATTTT. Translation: CAWSVPTGVKSDTQYF.

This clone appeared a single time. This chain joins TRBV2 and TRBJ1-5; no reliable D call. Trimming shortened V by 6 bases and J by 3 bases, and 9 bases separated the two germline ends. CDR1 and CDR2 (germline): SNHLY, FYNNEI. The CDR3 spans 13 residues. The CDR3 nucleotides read TGTGCCAGCAGGGCGGAGAACAATCAGCCCCAGCATTTT. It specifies CASRAENNQPQHF.

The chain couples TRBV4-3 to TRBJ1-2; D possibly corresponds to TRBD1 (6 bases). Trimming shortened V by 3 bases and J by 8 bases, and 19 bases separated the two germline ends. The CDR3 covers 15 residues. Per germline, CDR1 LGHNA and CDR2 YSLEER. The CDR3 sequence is CASSQGTAGDIGYTF. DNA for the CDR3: TGCGCCAGCAGCCAGGGGACGGCGGGGGACATCGGCTACACCTTC.

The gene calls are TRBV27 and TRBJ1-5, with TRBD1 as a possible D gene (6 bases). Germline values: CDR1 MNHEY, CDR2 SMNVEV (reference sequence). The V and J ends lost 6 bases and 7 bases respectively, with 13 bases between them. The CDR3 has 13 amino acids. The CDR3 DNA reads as TGTGCCAGCAGCTTAAGGGACAAACAGCCCCAGCATTTT. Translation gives CASSLRDKQPQHF.

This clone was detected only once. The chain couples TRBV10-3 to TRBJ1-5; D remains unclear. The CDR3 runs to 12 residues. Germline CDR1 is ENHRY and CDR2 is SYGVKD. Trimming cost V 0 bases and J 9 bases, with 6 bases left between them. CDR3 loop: CAISESPGPQHF. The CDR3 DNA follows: TGTGCCATCAGTGAGTCCCCTGGGCCCCAGCATTTT.

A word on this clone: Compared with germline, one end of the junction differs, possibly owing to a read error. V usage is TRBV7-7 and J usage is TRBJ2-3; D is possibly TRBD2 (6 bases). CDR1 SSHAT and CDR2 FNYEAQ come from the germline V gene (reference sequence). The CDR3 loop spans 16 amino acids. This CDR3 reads CASSPGWGTSTDTQYF. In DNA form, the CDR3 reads TGTGCTAGCAGCCCCGGGTGGGGGACTAGCACAGATACGCAGTATTTT. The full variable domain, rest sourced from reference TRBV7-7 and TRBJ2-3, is GAGVSQSPRYKVTKRGQDVTLRCDPISSHATLYWYQQALGQGPEFLTYFNYEAQPDKSGLPSDRFSAERPEGSISTLTIQRTEQRDSAMYRCASSPGWGTSTDTQYFGPGTRLTVL.

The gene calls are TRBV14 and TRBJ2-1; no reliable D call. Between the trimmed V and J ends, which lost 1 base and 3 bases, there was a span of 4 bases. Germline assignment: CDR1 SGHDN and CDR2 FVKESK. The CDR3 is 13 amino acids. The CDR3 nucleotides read TGTGCCAGCAGCCAAGGGGTCTACAATGAGCAGTTCTTC. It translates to CASSQGVYNEQFF.

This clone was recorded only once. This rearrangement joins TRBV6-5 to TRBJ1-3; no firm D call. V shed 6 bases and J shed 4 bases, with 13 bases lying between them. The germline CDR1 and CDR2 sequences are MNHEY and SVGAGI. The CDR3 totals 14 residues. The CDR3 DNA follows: TGTGCCAGCAGCATACTTGGGAGAGGAAACACCATATATTTT. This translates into CASSILGRGNTIYF.

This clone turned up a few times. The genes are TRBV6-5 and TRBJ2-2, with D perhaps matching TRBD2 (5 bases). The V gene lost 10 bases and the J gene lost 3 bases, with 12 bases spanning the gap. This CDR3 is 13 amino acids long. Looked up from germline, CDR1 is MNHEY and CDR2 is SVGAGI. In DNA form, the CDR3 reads TGTGCCACGGAATCGGGATACACCGGGGAGCTGTTTTTT. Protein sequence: CATESGYTGELFF.

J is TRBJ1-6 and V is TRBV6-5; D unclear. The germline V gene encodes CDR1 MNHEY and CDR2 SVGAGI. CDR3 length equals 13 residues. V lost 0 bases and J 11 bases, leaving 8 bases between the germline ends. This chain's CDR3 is CASSYSSWAPLHF. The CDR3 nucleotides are TGTGCCAGCAGTTACTCGAGCTGGGCACCCCTCCACTTT.

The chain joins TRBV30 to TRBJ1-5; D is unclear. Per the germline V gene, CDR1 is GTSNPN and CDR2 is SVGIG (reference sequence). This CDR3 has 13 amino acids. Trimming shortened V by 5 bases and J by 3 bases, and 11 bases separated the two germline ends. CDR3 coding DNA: TGTGCCTGGGCGGGAGATTCCAATCAGCCCCAGCATTTT. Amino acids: CAWAGDSNQPQHF.

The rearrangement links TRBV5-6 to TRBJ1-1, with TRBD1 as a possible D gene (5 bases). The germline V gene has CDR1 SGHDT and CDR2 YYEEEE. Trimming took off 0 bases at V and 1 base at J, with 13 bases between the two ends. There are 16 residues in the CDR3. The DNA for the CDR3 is TGTGCCAGCAGCTTGGTCGCAGGGTTATCGAACACTGAAGCTTTCTTT. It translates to CASSLVAGLSNTEAFF. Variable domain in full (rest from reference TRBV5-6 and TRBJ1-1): DAGVTQSPTHLIKTRGQQVTLRCSPKSGHDTVSWYQQALGQGPQFIFQYYEEEERQRGNFPDRFSGHQFPNYSSELNVNALLLGDSALYLCASSLVAGLSNTEAFFGQGTRLTVV.

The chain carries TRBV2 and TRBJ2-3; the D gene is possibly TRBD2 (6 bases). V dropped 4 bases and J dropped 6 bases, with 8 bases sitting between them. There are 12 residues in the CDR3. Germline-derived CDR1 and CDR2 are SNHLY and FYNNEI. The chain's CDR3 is CASSGGLDTQYF. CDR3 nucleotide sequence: TGTGCCAGCAGTGGGGGACTTGATACGCAGTATTTT. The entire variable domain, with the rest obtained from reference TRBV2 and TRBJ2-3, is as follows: EPEVTQTPSHQVTQMGQEVILRCVPISNHLYFYWYRQILGQKVEFLVSFYNNEISEKSEIFDDQFSVERPDGSNFTLKIRSTKLEDSAMYFCASSGGLDTQYFGPGTRLTVL.

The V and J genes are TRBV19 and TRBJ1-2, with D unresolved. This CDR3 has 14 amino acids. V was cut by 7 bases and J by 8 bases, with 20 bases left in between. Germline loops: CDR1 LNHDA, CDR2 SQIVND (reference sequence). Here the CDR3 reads CASTPWAGSSGYTF. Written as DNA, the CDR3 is TGTGCCAGTACCCCGTGGGCAGGCTCGTCCGGCTACACCTTC. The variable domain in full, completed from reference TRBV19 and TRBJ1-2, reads DGGITQSPKYLFRKEGQNVTLSCEQNLNHDAMYWYRQDPGQGLRLIYYSQIVNDFQKGDIAEGYSVSREKKESFPLTVTSAQKNPTAFYLCASTPWAGSSGYTFGSGTRLTVV.

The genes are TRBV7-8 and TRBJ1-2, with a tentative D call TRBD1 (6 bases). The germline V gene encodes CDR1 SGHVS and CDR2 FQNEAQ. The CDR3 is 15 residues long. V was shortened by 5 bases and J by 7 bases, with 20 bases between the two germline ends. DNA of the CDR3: TGTGCCAGCAGCGGGCGGAGCGGGACCAGGGGTGGCTACACCTTC. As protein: CASSGRSGTRGGYTF.

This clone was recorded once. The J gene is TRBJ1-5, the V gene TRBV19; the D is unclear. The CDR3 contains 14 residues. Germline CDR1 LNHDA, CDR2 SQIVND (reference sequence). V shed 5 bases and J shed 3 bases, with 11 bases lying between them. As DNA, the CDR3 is TGTGCCAGTAGTCCGAGTAGCCTCAATCAGCCCCAGCATTTT. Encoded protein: CASSPSSLNQPQHF.

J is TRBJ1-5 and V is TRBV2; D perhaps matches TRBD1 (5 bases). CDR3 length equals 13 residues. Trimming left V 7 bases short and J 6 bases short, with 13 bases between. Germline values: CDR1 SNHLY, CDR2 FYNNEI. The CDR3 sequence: CASMGQLPQPQHF. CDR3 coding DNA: TGTGCCAGCATGGGGCAGCTCCCTCAGCCCCAGCATTTT.

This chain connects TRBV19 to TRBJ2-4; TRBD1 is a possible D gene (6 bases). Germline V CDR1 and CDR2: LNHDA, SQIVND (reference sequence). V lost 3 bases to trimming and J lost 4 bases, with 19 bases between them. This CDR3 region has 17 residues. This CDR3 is CASSIGSRTDQKNIQYF. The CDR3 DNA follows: TGTGCCAGTAGTATTGGTTCGAGGACAGACCAAAAAAACATTCAGTACTTC.

CDR3 sequence (DNA): TGTGCCAGCAGTTATAAAGGGGATTCACCCCTCCACTTT. It translates to CASSYKGDSPLHF. The chain is built from TRBV6-5 and TRBJ1-6; D possibly corresponds to TRBD1 (5 bases). Trimming took 3 bases from V and 8 from J, leaving 8 bases between them. The CDR3 loop spans 13 amino acids. CDR1 is MNHEY and CDR2 is SVGAGI in the germline V gene.

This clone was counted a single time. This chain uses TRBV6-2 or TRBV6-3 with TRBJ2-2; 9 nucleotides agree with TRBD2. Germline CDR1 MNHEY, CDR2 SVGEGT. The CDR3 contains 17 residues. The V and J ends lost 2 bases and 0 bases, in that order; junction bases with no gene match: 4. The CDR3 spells CASSYRAGGANTGELFF. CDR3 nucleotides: TGTGCCAGCAGTTACCGAGCGGGGGGAGCGAACACCGGGGAGCTGTTTTTT.

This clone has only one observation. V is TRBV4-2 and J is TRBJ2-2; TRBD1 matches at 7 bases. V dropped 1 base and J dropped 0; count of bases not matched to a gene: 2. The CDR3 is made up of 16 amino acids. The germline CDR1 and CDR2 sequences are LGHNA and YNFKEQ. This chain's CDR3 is CASSQGQGANTGELFF. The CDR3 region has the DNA TGTGCCAGCAGCCAAGGGCAGGGGGCGAACACCGGGGAGCTGTTTTTT.

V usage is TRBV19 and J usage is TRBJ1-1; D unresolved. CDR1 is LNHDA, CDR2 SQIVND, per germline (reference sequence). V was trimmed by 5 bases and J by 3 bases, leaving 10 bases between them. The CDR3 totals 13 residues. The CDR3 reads CASSVRVDTEAFF. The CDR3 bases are TGTGCCAGTAGTGTTCGGGTGGACACTGAAGCTTTCTTT.

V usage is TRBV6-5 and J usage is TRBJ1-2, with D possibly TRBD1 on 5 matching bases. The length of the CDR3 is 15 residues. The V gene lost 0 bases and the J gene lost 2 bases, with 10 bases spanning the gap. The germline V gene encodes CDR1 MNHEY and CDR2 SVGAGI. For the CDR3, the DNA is TGTGCCAGCAGTTACTCGTCGCAGGGCAACTATGGCTACACCTTC. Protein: CASSYSSQGNYGYTF.